This T cell receptor beta chain was documented in a study of cytomegalovirus exposure and HLA in healthy donors. For the study at large: Early released data had around 89 million unique TCRs, all coming from HLA-typed donors. Regarding the study as a whole: Around 18,000 TCR beta sequences were associated with HLA alleles at 0.05 false discovery rate in a later analysis.

PCR amplification relied on 60 Vbeta primers (plus 13 Jbeta primers). Original handling: Later, an analysis found roughly 80 million unique TCR beta chains, and 9.5 million to 12 million of these were shared. Only in-frame clones appear in the TCRdb table, and some are missing; sequencing was by immunoSEQ multiplex PCR. Clonal size and the V and J genes are those of that table, whereas D and trimming came from the DNA. Among tens of thousands of clones, roughly four fifths were seen once, and the ten largest hold 1.9%. Donors were nominally healthy when sampled, though unrecorded immune exposures were likely. This CDR3 comprises 16 residues. V lost 9 bases, J lost 0 bases, and 12 bases stayed unmatched. In germline, CDR1 is WSHSY, CDR2 SAAADI. In the case of this clone: Its antigen remains unidentified.

The source is a man between 18 and 29 years old in good health and CMV-seronegative. The specimen was PBMCs. The chain is built from TRBV10-2 and TRBJ1-2; TRBD1 matches at 8 bases. CDR3 nucleotide sequence: TGCGCCAGTTTAGGACAGGGAGACTTAGCTAACTATGGCTACACCTTC. Its protein product is CASLGQGDLANYGYTF.